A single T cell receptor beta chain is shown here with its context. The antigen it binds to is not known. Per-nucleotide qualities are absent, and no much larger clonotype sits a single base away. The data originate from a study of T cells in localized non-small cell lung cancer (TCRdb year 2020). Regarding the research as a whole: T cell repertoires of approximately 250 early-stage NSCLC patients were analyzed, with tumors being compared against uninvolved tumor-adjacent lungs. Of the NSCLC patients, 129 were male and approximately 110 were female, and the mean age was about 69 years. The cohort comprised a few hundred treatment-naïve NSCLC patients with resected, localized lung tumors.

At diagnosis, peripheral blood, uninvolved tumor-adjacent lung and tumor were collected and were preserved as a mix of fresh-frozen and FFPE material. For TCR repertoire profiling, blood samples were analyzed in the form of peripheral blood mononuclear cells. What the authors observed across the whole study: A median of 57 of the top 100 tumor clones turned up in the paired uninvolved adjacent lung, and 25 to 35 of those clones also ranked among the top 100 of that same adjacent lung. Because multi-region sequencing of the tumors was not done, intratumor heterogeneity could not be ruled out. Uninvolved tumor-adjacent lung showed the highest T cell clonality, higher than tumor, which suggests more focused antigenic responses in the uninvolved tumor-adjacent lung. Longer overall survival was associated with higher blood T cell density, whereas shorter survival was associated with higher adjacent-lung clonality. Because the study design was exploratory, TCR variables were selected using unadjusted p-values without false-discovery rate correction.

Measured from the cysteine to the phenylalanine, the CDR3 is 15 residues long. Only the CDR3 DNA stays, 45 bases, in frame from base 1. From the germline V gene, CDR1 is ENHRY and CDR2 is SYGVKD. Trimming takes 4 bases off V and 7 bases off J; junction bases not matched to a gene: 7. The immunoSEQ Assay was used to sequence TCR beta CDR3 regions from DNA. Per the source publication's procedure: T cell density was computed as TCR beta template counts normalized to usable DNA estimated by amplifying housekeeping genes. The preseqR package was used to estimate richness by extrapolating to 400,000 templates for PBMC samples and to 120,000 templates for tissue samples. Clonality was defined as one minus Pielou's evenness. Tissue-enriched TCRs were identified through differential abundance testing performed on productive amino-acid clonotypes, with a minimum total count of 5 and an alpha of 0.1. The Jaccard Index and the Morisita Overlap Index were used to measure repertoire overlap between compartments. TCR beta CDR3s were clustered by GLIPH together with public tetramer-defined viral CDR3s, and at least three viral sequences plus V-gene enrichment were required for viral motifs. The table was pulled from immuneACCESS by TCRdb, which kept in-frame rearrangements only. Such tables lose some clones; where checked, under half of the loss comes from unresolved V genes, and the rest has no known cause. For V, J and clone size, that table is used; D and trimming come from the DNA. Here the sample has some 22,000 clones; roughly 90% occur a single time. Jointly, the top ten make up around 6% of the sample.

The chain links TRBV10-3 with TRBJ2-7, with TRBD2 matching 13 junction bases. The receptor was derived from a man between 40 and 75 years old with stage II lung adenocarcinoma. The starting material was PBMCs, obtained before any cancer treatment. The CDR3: CAISGTGLAGPEQYF. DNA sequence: TGTGCCATCAGTGGGACGGGACTAGCGGGACCAGAGCAGTACTTC.